Described below is a single T cell receptor (beta chain) sequence and its context. The target antigen is unknown. With a much larger clone just one base away, this may be a read error. A constant-region primer primed TCR beta cDNA synthesis from 450 to 550 ng of total RNA. Sequencing libraries for TCR beta derived from three nested multiplex PCR rounds that used slightly modified ARM-PCR. Forward primers for TRBV1-TRBV30 and a C-beta reverse primer served the first two PCR rounds, at about 10 cycles each. MiXCR was run by TCRdb on the multiplex PCR reads, yielding one entry per CDR3 protein. The sample holds more than 85,000 distinct CDR3 sequences, approximately 78% seen once. These data come from a study of tumor-infiltrating lymphocytes in primary liver carcinoma. Whole-study context: Stage T1-T3 N0M0 tumors measured roughly 4 to 11 cm at most. Study-wide results and caveats: It was in tumors, not blood, that the top-250-clone fraction was significantly higher (p = 0.039).

From roughly 20-30 mg of unsorted bulk tissue, DNA and RNA were co-extracted together. All tumor samples contained more than 85% viable tumor cells. Germline-derived CDR1 and CDR2 are MDHEN and SYDVKM. V lost 9 bases and J 0 bases, leaving 15 bases between the germline ends. CDR3 length equals 15 residues. The V and J genes are TRBV28 and TRBJ2-1, with a tentative D call TRBD2 (5 bases). The specimen was liver tumor tissue from sampling region 3. Subset indicated: tumor region T3, left-lateral pole. The sequence was collected from a man aged 35 to 55 with primary liver carcinoma and hepatitis B virus infection. The CDR3 bases are TGTGCCAGGAGAAATAGCGAGAGCTCCTACAATGAGCAGTTCTTC. Protein sequence: CARRNSESSYNEQFF.